This T cell receptor beta chain came from a study of T cell responses to AZD1222 COVID-19 vaccine. Study findings and constraints: Only 5 to 7 AZD1222 recipients were seropositive at baseline. Spike was spanned by vaccine-associated CD4 TCRs, which were dominant at 160-218 and 743-854. It should be noted that donors were predominantly white British and more often female, and clonal diversity was possibly underestimated.

TCRdb keeps only in-frame clones here, not all; method: immunoSEQ multiplex PCR. The repertoire holds approximately 190,000 clones, with approximately 91% as singletons. As for this clone: The target antigen is unknown.

CDR3 length: 13 amino acids. Germline V lookup: CDR1 SGHTA, CDR2 FQGNSA. J gave up 5 bases and V 2 bases, and 3 bases lay outside the gene matches. The chain has TRBV7-2 and TRBJ2-7; 7 bases are a match to TRBD2. This specimen consisted of peripheral blood, obtained on day 0 of AZD1222 vaccination. This clonotype originated in an adult in good health. DNA for the CDR3: TGTGCCAGCAGCTTAAGGCGGGGGAACGAGCAGTACTTC. Translating gives CASSLRRGNEQYF.